The 17 T cell receptor beta chains given below trace back to one sample, sequenced in a study of beta chain features in type 1 diabetes. Study-wide findings and caveats: Shorter TCRB CDR3s, moderately but significantly so, marked every one of the four CD4+ subsets in Type 1 diabetes patients.

Investigators reverse transcribed all isolated RNA, so they sequenced expressed TCRB transcripts. Profiled with immunoSEQ multiplex PCR; TCRdb holds only in-frame clones, not every one. The sample holds approximately 150,000 clones, over 55% seen once. Their antigens are not known. The sample consisted of naive CD4+ T cells from blood. These receptors all come from a young man with type 1 diabetes.

V and J are TRBV18 and TRBJ1-2; 7 positions match TRBD1. Germline V gives CDR1 KGHSH, CDR2 LQKENI. CDR3 length: 15 amino acids. V was clipped by 3 bases and J by 6 bases; unmatched bases: 10. CDR3 DNA sequence: TGTGCCAGCTCACCTTTCTCGACAGGGTGGGATGGCTACACCTTC. Translated: CASSPFSTGWDGYTF.

The V gene is TRBV7-9, the J gene TRBJ1-2; no definite D call. Per germline, CDR1 SEHNR and CDR2 FQNEAQ (reference sequence). V dropped 1 base and J dropped 8 bases, with 5 bases sitting between them. The CDR3 contains 11 residues. CDR3 in DNA: TGTGCCAGCAGCTTAGAACAGGGCTACACCTTC. This codes for CASSLEQGYTF.

The table lists this clone with a few counts. The V gene is TRBV10-2, the J gene TRBJ2-3; D unclear. Looked up from germline, CDR1 is WSHSY and CDR2 is SAAADI. V was trimmed by 10 bases and J by 2 bases, leaving 7 bases between them. This CDR3 spans 11 amino acids. The CDR3 sequence: CATTNTDTQYF. CDR3 coding DNA: TGCGCCACCACCAACACAGATACGCAGTATTTT.

The gene calls are TRBV4-3 and TRBJ2-5; D is perhaps TRBD2 (6 bases). The CDR3 is 14 residues long. Germline assignment: CDR1 LGHNA and CDR2 YSLEER. V was shortened by 3 bases and J by 3 bases, with 11 bases between the two germline ends. The CDR3 region has the DNA TGCGCCAGCAGCCAGGCCCTAGCGAAAGAGACCCAGTACTTC. Its protein is CASSQALAKETQYF.

V usage is TRBV6-5 and J usage is TRBJ2-5, with D possibly TRBD1 on 6 matching bases. Germline loops: CDR1 MNHEY, CDR2 SVGAGI. The CDR3 is made up of 14 amino acids. Trimming removed 5 bases from V and 1 base from J, with 11 bases in between. CDR3 loop: CASSPGAIQETQYF. The CDR3 DNA reads TGTGCCAGCAGTCCAGGGGCGATCCAAGAGACCCAGTACTTC.

This clone came up a few times. This rearrangement joins TRBV5-1 to TRBJ1-1; 8 bases fit TRBD1. V was pared by 2 bases and J by 7 bases, with 4 bases of the junction left unmatched. This CDR3 region has 13 residues. The germline V gene encodes CDR1 SGHRS and CDR2 YFSETQ. The CDR3: CASSFGQGDEAFF. The CDR3, as DNA: TGCGCCAGCAGCTTCGGACAGGGCGATGAAGCTTTCTTT. Full variable domain (outside the CDR3, taken from reference TRBV5-1 and TRBJ1-1): KAGVTQTPRYLIKTRGQQVTLSCSPISGHRSVSWYQQTPGQGLQFLFEYFSETQRNKGNFPGRFSGRQFSNSRSEMNVSTLELGDSALYLCASSFGQGDEAFFGQGTRLTVV.

V gene TRBV7-6 combines with J gene TRBJ1-4, with 9 bases fitting TRBD1. CDR3 length equals 14 residues. With V trimmed by 3 bases and J by 8 bases, 4 bases remained unmatched. Germline CDR1 and CDR2: SGHVS and FNYEAQ. The CDR3 region has the DNA TGTGCCAGCAGCTTTGCGGACAGGGGAGAAAAACTGTTTTTT. Residues: CASSFADRGEKLFF.

In the case of this clone: Distinct nucleotide sequences in the sample also encode this CDR3. The chain couples TRBV6-5 to TRBJ2-7; weak D call: TRBD2 (5 bases). Germline V lookup: CDR1 MNHEY, CDR2 SVGAGI. The CDR3 consists of 11 residues. Trimming left V 2 bases short and J 7 bases short, with 6 bases between. Written as DNA, the CDR3 is TGTGCCAGCAGTTACGGAGGTGAGCAGTACTTC. This encodes CASSYGGEQYF.

V usage is TRBV29-1 and J usage is TRBJ2-7; TRBD1 agrees at 10 bases. CDR3 size: 14 residues. The germline V gene has CDR1 SQVTM and CDR2 ANQGSEA. Losses at the gene ends were 4 bases for V and 2 bases for J; bases not matched to a gene: 5. The CDR3: CSVGSDRGAYEQYF. The DNA of the CDR3 is TGCAGCGTTGGGTCGGACAGGGGGGCCTACGAGCAGTACTTC.

The genes are TRBV27 and TRBJ1-5; 7 nucleotides align to TRBD1. CDR3 length: 15 residues. The J segment lost 2 bases and the V segment lost 6 bases, leaving 7 bases of the junction unmatched. CDR1 is MNHEY and CDR2 is SMNVEV in the germline V gene (reference sequence). The CDR3 bases are TGTGCCAGCAGAATATTGGGGACAGGCAATCAGCCCCAGCATTTT. It translates to CASRILGTGNQPQHF.

This clone was observed a handful of times. This sequence joins TRBV28 and TRBJ2-5; D not resolved. The CDR3 loop spans 14 amino acids. V was clipped by 5 bases and J by 6 bases, with 16 bases between them. The germline V gene encodes CDR1 MDHEN and CDR2 SYDVKM. The CDR3 nucleotides are TGTGCCAGCAGTGTCCCCAGTCCCGGCCAGACCCAGTACTTC. It codes for CASSVPSPGQTQYF.

This clone has just a few counts. The V call is TRBV7-2, the J call TRBJ2-7; TRBD2 is a possible D gene (6 bases). Germline V gives CDR1 SGHTA, CDR2 FQGNSA. V shed 2 bases and J shed 0 bases, with 11 bases lying between them. This CDR3 has 15 residues. CDR3 loop: CASSLRRGGSYEQYF. In DNA, the CDR3 is TGTGCCAGCAGCTTAAGGCGGGGAGGCTCCTACGAGCAGTACTTC.

V is TRBV28 and J is TRBJ2-7, with a tentative D call TRBD1 (6 bases). V dropped 6 bases and J dropped 0 bases, with 15 bases sitting between them. Germline V gene sequence: CDR1 MDHEN, CDR2 SYDVKM. The CDR3 has 15 amino acids. This CDR3 is CASRRSTGSSYEQYF. Written as DNA, the CDR3 is TGTGCCAGCAGGCGATCGACAGGTAGCTCCTACGAGCAGTACTTC.

This clone was seen a single time. J is TRBJ1-1 and V is TRBV7-6; unclear D gene. This CDR3 region has 15 residues. V lost 0 bases and J lost 4, with 12 bases in between. Germline CDR1 SGHVS, CDR2 FNYEAQ. The DNA for the CDR3 is TGTGCCAGCAGCTTAGCGGAGGGTCCGGGCACTGAAGCTTTCTTT. Its protein product is CASSLAEGPGTEAFF.

The genes are TRBV29-1 and TRBJ2-7; TRBD1 agrees at 8 bases. CDR3 length: 12 residues. V shed 6 bases, J shed 7 bases, and the junction held 8 bases outside the gene matches. Germline CDR1 is SQVTM and CDR2 is ANQGSEA. CDR3 sequence (DNA): TGCAGCGTCGCACAGGGGGGTAATGAGCAGTACTTC. It translates to CSVAQGGNEQYF.

This clone turned up a few times. V is TRBV14 and J is TRBJ2-7; D is unclear. Germline assignment: CDR1 SGHDN and CDR2 FVKESK. The CDR3 is 14 residues long. The germline V and J ends were trimmed by 0 bases and 0 bases, with 6 bases remaining between them. This CDR3 reads CASSQEIISYEQYF. The CDR3, as DNA: TGTGCCAGCAGCCAAGAAATAATCTCCTACGAGCAGTACTTC.

This clone was picked up a small number of times. The chain recombines TRBV7-9 with TRBJ2-3, with 8 nucleotides matching TRBD1. Germline V CDR1 and CDR2: SEHNR, FQNEAQ (reference sequence). Trimming removed 3 bases from V and 2 bases from J; junction bases left unmatched: 1. The CDR3 is made up of 14 amino acids. CDR3 sequence reads: CASSLDRATDTQYF. The DNA of the CDR3 is TGTGCCAGCAGCTTGGACAGGGCCACAGATACGCAGTATTTT.